This T cell receptor (beta chain) was observed in a study of T cell clonotyping in hematopoietic cell transplantation (dated by TCRdb to the early 2020s). General notes on the study: Pretransplant recipient samples were obtained after cytoreduction. In the study, approximately 140 blood samples were gathered from a few dozen consecutive transplant recipients and their related donors. Patients were recruited between late 2015 and January 2017 and followed until September 2020 or death.

TCR beta CDR3 regions were amplified from genomic DNA with the immunoSEQ assay, a bias-controlled multiplex PCR using V- and J-specific primers. In a second PCR step, a proprietary barcode and Illumina adapter sequences were attached to the CDR3 amplicons. An Illumina MiSeq instrument was used to sequence the CDR3 libraries. The study's own analysis went as follows. immunoSEQ Analyzer 3.0 was used for export and quality control, with R Bioconductor and Immunarch used for downstream analyses. Only productive rearrangements within the normalized downsampled data set were used in the calculation of repertoire metrics. Pathologically expanded clonotypes were defined as those larger than 5 templates in the normalized cohort. The Inverse Simpson Index was used to measure repertoire diversity. CMV-specificity analyses were carried out on the non-normalized data set to capture all clonotypes. TCRdb stores this immuneACCESS table with in-frame sequences only. Part of the clones is absent; in the studies checked, under half of the shortfall reflects unresolved V genes, and no reason is known for the rest. V and J calls and clone size are as listed in that table; D and trimming were resolved from the DNA. The table for this sample lists tens of thousands of clones; more than 70% of them were counted only once. The ten largest clones add up to roughly 6.2% of the sample.

What this sample's time point label stands for: recipient sample about 28 days before transplant, after cytoreduction. Recipient blood was collected about 28 days before transplant and at days 30, 100 and 180 after transplant. Using Nuclei Lysis Solution, genomic DNA was extracted from unfractionated peripheral blood mononuclear cells that were either fresh or cryopreserved. With respect to this clone: What this receptor recognizes is not known. No qualities accompany the bases; no much larger clone lies one base away.

General findings and caveats noted by the study authors: Broader TCR repertoire diversity after transplant was predicted by Inverse Simpson Index values from donors and from recipients before transplant. The sample size was limited, and CD4 and CD8 repertoire contributions could not be separated because cells were not sorted. Recipient repertoires showed only a small fraction of overlap with donor repertoires, and over 97% appeared de novo at the given depth. After transplant, TCR diversity in recipients dropped, and pathologically expanded clonotypes increased progressively from day 30 to day 180.

There are 16 amino acids in the CDR3, from cysteine to phenylalanine inclusive. Here the CDR3 DNA is all that survives: 48 bases in frame from base 1. V is cut back by 4 bases and J by 3 bases, with 8 bases in the junction unmatched. CDR1 and CDR2, per the germline V gene, are SGHTA and FQGNSA. The sequence was collected from a man in his forties or fifties with myelodysplastic syndrome. Some clones in this sample may be carry-over from other donors' samples. The rearranged chain carries TRBV7-2 and TRBJ1-5; 8 central nucleotides agree with TRBD1. This sample comprised peripheral blood mononuclear cells, obtained before stem cell transplant. The DNA sequence is given as TGTGCCAGCAGCTATTATCCGGGACAGGCCAATCAGCCCCAGCATTTT. This yields the protein CASSYYPGQANQPQHF. Here the CDR3 is joined to the reference TRBV7-2 and TRBJ1-5 genes, and the full variable domain is: GAGVSQSPSNKVTEKGKDVELRCDPISGHTALYWYRQSLGQGLEFLIYFQGNSAPDKSGLPSDRFSAERTGGSVSTLTIQRTQQEDSAVYLCASSYYPGQANQPQHFGDGTRLSIL.